This record looks at one T cell receptor (beta chain) sequence and its context. Its antigen is not yet known. The record has no base qualities; no much larger clone is one base away. The germline V gene specifies WSHSY as CDR1 and SAAADI as CDR2. The CDR3 has 14 amino acids, counting the end cysteine and phenylalanine. Of the read, only the CDR3 DNA is kept; its 42 bases are in frame from base 1. V gives up 0 bases and J gives up 4 bases, and the segment between their germline ends measures 7 bases. TCR beta libraries were generated from genomic DNA with the immunoSEQ kit, following the manufacturer's recommendations. For library preparation, a first multiplex PCR was performed with proprietary primers, followed by a second PCR in which unique barcodes were added, and bead cleanups were performed after each round. A positive control reaction and a negative control reaction, both provided in the kit, were run with every batch of samples. The final libraries were assessed on an Agilent 4200 TapeStation D1000 ScreenTape, pooled by volume, and quantified by qPCR. Sequencing was performed on an Illumina NextSeq500 with a MidOutput 150-cycle cartridge, and 156 Read1 and 15 Index1 cycles were run with kit custom primers. The pooled library was loaded at around 1 pM, and around 20% PhiX control was spiked in. Turning to the authors' computational methods: The vendor-processed data were analyzed in R, and a clonotype was defined as all T cells that share the same CDR3 nucleotide sequence. In the clone abundance analyses, frequencies were normalized to the 10,000 most abundant clones in each sample. Public T cell clones, which averaged fewer than five per sample, were excluded before analysis. Tumor-enriched clonotypes and baseline blood-enriched clonotypes were defined as those with an abundance difference of at least 32-fold between compartments. A beta-binomial differential abundance model was used to identify clonotypes that expanded or contracted between blood time points. The Baroni-Urbani and Buser coefficient was used to measure tumor-blood repertoire similarity, and groups were compared with two-tailed Wilcoxon tests in R. Held by TCRdb, this immuneACCESS table contains in-frame sequences only and omits some clones. Under half of the omission traces to an unresolved V gene where checked; the cause of the rest is unknown. The V and J calls and clone size come from that table; D and trimming were worked out from the DNA. The sample has 150,000 to 200,000 clones on record, approximately 90% of them singletons. Approximately 10% of the sample rests with the top ten.

Reading the label with the study, this specimen's time point is: blood 4 weeks post-SBRT, at nephrectomy. Reading the label with the study, this specimen's treatment or condition is: 15 Gy SBRT to primary tumor, nephrectomy 4 weeks later. The samples were obtained from a clinical trial, where primary renal cell carcinomas were treated with 15 Gy stereotactic body radiation therapy and then removed by nephrectomy 4 weeks afterward. Serial peripheral blood from radiation-treated patients was sampled at baseline, 2 weeks and 4 weeks after SBRT to track tumor-enriched clonotypes. Renal cell carcinoma with clear cell pathology was present in all patients. Genomic DNA for TCR sequencing was prepared using the QIAamp DNA Blood Mini Kit (Qiagen). The analyses included just those samples that passed every quality control check. The sample belongs to a study of radiation and T cells in renal cell carcinoma (dated by TCRdb to about 2020). Context from the whole study: TCR beta sequencing covered 50 to 55 samples in total, comprising some 25 tumors and around 27 peripheral blood samples. The final blood draw was performed at 4 weeks after radiation, at the same time as nephrectomy. In the 53 samples combined, 4,016,671 unique CDR3 nucleotide sequences were found, encoding some 2,500,000 unique CDR3 amino acid sequences.

What the authors observed across the whole study: With a single-armed trial design, the study had no way to address how radiation dose or scheduling affects the TCR repertoire. Changes in the blood repertoire were not tracked past 4 weeks after treatment. Top tumor clonotypes rose in blood from baseline to 2 weeks post-radiation, then contracted by 4 weeks, suggesting transient expansion of tumor-resident clones. Because no pretreatment tumor biopsies were available, whether clonotypes were present in the tumor at baseline could not be determined.

The sequence links TRBV10-2 to TRBJ2-1; the D gene assignment is ambiguous. This material consisted of blood, taken from a patient whose treatment included radiotherapy and nephrectomy. This TCR was recovered from a woman in her 50s with renal cell carcinoma. This receptor carries the CDR3 CASSESSQYNEQFF. The DNA sequence reads TGCGCCAGCAGTGAGTCTTCCCAATACAATGAGCAGTTCTTC.